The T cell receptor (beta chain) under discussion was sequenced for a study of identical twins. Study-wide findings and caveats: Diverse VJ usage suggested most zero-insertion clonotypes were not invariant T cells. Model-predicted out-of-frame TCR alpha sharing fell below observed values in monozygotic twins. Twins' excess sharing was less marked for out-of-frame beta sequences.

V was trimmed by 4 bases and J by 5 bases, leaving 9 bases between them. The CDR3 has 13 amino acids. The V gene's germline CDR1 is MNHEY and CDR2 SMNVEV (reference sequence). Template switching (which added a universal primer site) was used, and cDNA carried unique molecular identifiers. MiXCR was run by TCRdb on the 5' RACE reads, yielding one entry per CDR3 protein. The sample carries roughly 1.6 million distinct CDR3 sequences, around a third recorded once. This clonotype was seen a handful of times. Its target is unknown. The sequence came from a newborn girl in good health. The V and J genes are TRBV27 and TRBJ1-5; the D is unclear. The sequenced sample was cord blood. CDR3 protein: CASSWTVDQPQHF. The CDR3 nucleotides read TGTGCCAGCAGTTGGACCGTGGATCAGCCCCAGCATTTT.